The rows below give T cell receptor beta chains drawn from one sample of a study of T cells in Graves' hyperthyroidism and ophthalmopathy. MiXCR, applied by TCRdb to the multiplex PCR reads, yields one record per CDR3 protein. The sample includes approximately 600,000 distinct CDR3 sequences, roughly 15% seen only once; the top ten take over 3.5%. The sample taken for sequencing was blood. These receptors were taken from a woman between 40 and 50 years old with Graves' ophthalmopathy. The CDR3 runs from the conserved cysteine through the conserved F or W. A D gene is named only where the DNA matches it firmly. Clone size is given for some rows only: seen once, a few or many times, or a class if the clone is expanded.

clone_size | d_call | j_call | v_call | cdr3_length | cdr3_aa | cdr3_nt
few | . | TRBJ2-5 | TRBV20-1 | 13 | CSARGHPGETQYF | TGCAGTGCGCGGGGACATCCGGGGGAGACCCAGTACTTC
many | . | TRBJ1-1 | TRBV12-3/TRBV12-4 | 14 | CASSNPPQVTEAFF | TGTGCCAGCAGCAACCCTCCACAGGTCACTGAAGCTTTCTTT
many | TRBD1 | TRBJ2-5 | TRBV10-3 | 17 | CASRGSTGNLYQETQYF | TGTGCCAGCAGGGGGTCGACAGGCAACTTATACCAAGAGACCCAGTACTTC
many | TRBD1 | TRBJ2-7 | TRBV6-2/TRBV6-3 | 20 | CASAGTGTTQNILRAYEQYF | TGTGCCAGTGCCGGGACAGGGACTACCCAGAACATCCTACGGGCCTACGAGCAGTACTTC
many | . | TRBJ2-5 | TRBV20-1 | 13 | CSARAGGQETQYF | TGCAGTGCTAGAGCCGGGGGTCAAGAGACCCAGTACTTC
few | . | TRBJ1-2 | TRBV27 | 14 | CASSLKQGPYGYTF | TGTGCCAGCAGTTTAAAACAGGGACCCTATGGCTACACCTTC
. | . | TRBJ1-5 | TRBV15 | 16 | CATSRGPPGANQPQHF | TGTGCCACCAGCAGAGGCCCCCCAGGGGCCAATCAGCCCCAGCATTTT
. | . | TRBJ1-2 | TRBV30 | 13 | CAWGRGGRDGYTF | TGTGCCTGGGGTCGGGGGGGCCGGGATGGCTACACCTTC
many | . | TRBJ1-1 | TRBV29-1 | 14 | CSALNFGGGGEAFF | TGCAGCGCCCTAAATTTCGGGGGAGGCGGGGAAGCTTTCTTT
many | . | TRBJ2-7 | TRBV28 | 12 | CASSSRIGEQYF | TGTGCCAGCAGTTCGCGTATCGGAGAGCAGTACTTC
many | TRBD1 | TRBJ1-2 | TRBV10-3 | 13 | CAIRTGGIQGYTF | TGTGCCATCAGAACAGGGGGAATACAAGGCTACACCTTC
. | TRBD1 | TRBJ2-7 | TRBV6-5 | 15 | CASSSGQGYLYEQYF | TGTGCCAGCAGTTCCGGACAGGGCTATCTCTACGAGCAGTACTTC
many | TRBD1 | TRBJ1-6 | TRBV30 | 14 | CAWSVGQGTSPLHF | TGTGCCTGGTCTGTCGGACAGGGGACTTCACCCCTCCACTTT
many | . | TRBJ1-1 | TRBV20-1 | 12 | CRRPDGNTEAFF | TGCAGAAGGCCGGACGGGAACACTGAAGCTTTCTTT
many | . | TRBJ2-1 | TRBV6-2/TRBV6-3 | 12 | CASSPTRVGQFF | TGTGCCAGCAGTCCGACCAGAGTAGGGCAGTTCTTC
many | TRBD1 | TRBJ1-3 | TRBV28 | 17 | CASSRDRAHSSGNTIYF | TGTGCCAGCAGTCGGGACAGGGCGCATAGCTCTGGAAACACCATATATTTT
many | . | TRBJ2-5 | TRBV28 | 15 | CASSPRQPRQETQYF | TGTGCCAGCAGTCCCCGACAGCCCAGGCAAGAGACCCAGTACTTC
. | TRBD2 | TRBJ2-7 | TRBV6-1 | 16 | CASSGTSVQISYEQYF | TGTGCCAGCTCTGGGACTAGCGTCCAGATCTCCTACGAGCAGTACTTC
many | . | TRBJ2-5 | TRBV6-1 | 13 | CASSAPGQETQYF | TGTGCCAGCAGTGCCCCGGGCCAAGAGACCCAGTACTTC
many | TRBD1 | TRBJ2-7 | TRBV11-1 | 18 | CASSSSTGTGLGGYEQYF | TGTGCCAGCAGCTCCTCAACCGGGACAGGGTTGGGGGGCTACGAGCAGTACTTC
many | . | TRBJ1-3 | TRBV6-1 | 13 | CATTREGRNTIYF | TGTGCTACTACCAGGGAGGGGAGAAACACCATATATTTT
many | TRBD1 | TRBJ1-2 | TRBV6-2/TRBV6-3 | 15 | CASSYPGTGNYGYTF | TGTGCCAGCAGTTACCCCGGGACAGGCAACTATGGCTACACCTTC
many | . | TRBJ1-5 | TRBV19 | 14 | CASSSEAGNQPQHF | TGTGCCAGTAGTAGTGAGGCAGGGAATCAGCCCCAGCATTTT
many | . | TRBJ1-2 | TRBV6-1 | 13 | CASSERGGIGYTF | TGTGCCAGCAGTGAAAGGGGTGGGATTGGCTACACCTTC
many | TRBD1 | TRBJ2-7 | TRBV6-1 | 14 | CASKGDRVSYEQYF | TGTGCCAGCAAGGGGGACAGGGTCTCCTACGAGCAGTACTTC
many | . | TRBJ1-2 | TRBV9 | 13 | CASAGPSPYGYTF | TGTGCCAGCGCTGGGCCCTCCCCCTATGGCTACACCTTC
few | . | TRBJ2-5 | TRBV18 | 13 | CASSPTQRETQYF | TGTGCCAGCTCACCAACACAGCGGGAGACCCAGTACTTC
many | TRBD2 | TRBJ2-7 | TRBV19 | 17 | CASSIVSGAAGSYEQYF | TGTGCCAGTAGTATTGTTAGCGGGGCGGCGGGCTCCTACGAGCAGTACTTC
many | TRBD2 | TRBJ2-7 | TRBV7-8 | 14 | CASSARTSFYEQYF | TGTGCCAGCAGCGCACGGACTAGCTTTTACGAGCAGTACTTC
many | . | TRBJ2-7 | TRBV12-3/TRBV12-4 | 13 | CASSFATAYEQYF | TGTGCCAGCAGTTTCGCGACAGCCTACGAGCAGTACTTC
. | . | TRBJ1-2 | TRBV6-5 | 15 | CASSYSSRSYYGYTF | TGTGCCAGCAGTTACTCGAGCAGGTCATACTATGGCTACACCTTC
once | . | TRBJ2-4 | TRBV9 | 14 | CTSSVGRDSLIQYF | TGTACCAGCAGCGTAGGAAGAGACAGCCTGATTCAGTACTTC
many | . | TRBJ1-3 | TRBV7-8 | 16 | CASSQAGGVLGNTIYF | TGTGCCAGCAGCCAGGCCGGGGGAGTCCTAGGAAACACCATATATTTT
many | . | TRBJ1-1 | TRBV7-3 | 15 | CASSRNEGRSTEAFF | TGTGCCAGCAGCCGGAACGAGGGGCGTTCCACTGAAGCTTTCTTT
many | TRBD1 | TRBJ1-2 | TRBV6-2/TRBV6-3 | 19 | CASSYSGPGQGAEIYGYTF | TGTGCCAGCAGTTACTCGGGGCCGGGACAGGGGGCAGAGATCTATGGCTACACCTTC
. | . | TRBJ1-1 | TRBV6-2/TRBV6-3 | 16 | CASSPLQHRGNTEAFF | TGTGCCAGCAGTCCCCTCCAGCACCGGGGGAACACTGAAGCTTTCTTT
many | . | TRBJ1-2 | TRBV27 | 14 | CASSSVLGRSGYTF | TGTGCCAGCAGTTCCGTACTCGGTCGGAGTGGCTACACCTTC
. | . | TRBJ2-5 | TRBV3-1 | 16 | CASSQRQDFAQETQYF | TGTGCCAGCAGCCAAAGGCAAGATTTTGCCCAAGAGACCCAGTACTTC
. | . | TRBJ2-7 | TRBV19 | 16 | CASSIRAGATIYEQYF | TGTGCCAGTAGTATTCGTGCAGGGGCCACGATCTACGAGCAGTACTTC
. | . | TRBJ1-2 | TRBV9 | 14 | CASSIQGHPNGYTF | TGTGCCAGCAGCATCCAGGGCCACCCTAATGGCTACACCTTC
few | TRBD1 | TRBJ1-2 | TRBV30 | 15 | CAWSAGTGPNYSYTF | TGTGCCTGGAGTGCCGGGACAGGGCCGAACTATAGCTACACCTTC
many | TRBD1 | TRBJ1-2 | TRBV2 | 15 | CASSLTGGEIYGYTF | TGTGCCAGCAGTCTGACAGGGGGCGAAATCTATGGCTACACCTTC
. | TRBD1 | TRBJ1-3 | TRBV7-8 | 16 | CASSLTGGHSGNTIYF | TGTGCCAGCAGCCTGACAGGGGGCCACTCTGGAAACACCATATATTTT
. | TRBD1 | TRBJ2-7 | TRBV20-1 | 14 | CSAQRAGGRYVQYF | TGCAGTGCCCAGAGGGCAGGGGGCCGGTACGTGCAGTACTTC
many | . | TRBJ1-1 | TRBV28 | 14 | CASSSPGRTTEAFF | TGTGCCAGCAGTTCGCCGGGACGGACCACTGAAGCTTTCTTT
. | . | TRBJ2-2 | TRBV10-3 | 14 | CAIRRIGDTGELFF | TGTGCCATCAGGAGAATTGGGGACACCGGGGAGCTGTTTTTT